The 5 T cell receptor beta chains presented below share a single source sample, sequenced in a study of CD8+ T cells in alopecia areata. Following extraction, RNA underwent reverse transcription to cDNA, which served as the sequencing template. Repertoires were generated with immunoSEQ multiplex PCR, while TCRdb's copy carries only in-frame clones and drops some. The sample lists 150,000 to 250,000 clones; about three fifths were seen once. Treatment indicated: oral pan-JAK inhibitor, 5-10 mg twice daily. Source: CD4+ T cells sorted from blood, taken at week 24, from a patient treated with tofacitinib. Receptors were obtained from a human donor with alopecia areata.

The gene calls are TRBV30 and TRBJ2-1, with D perhaps matching TRBD2 (5 bases). The germline V gene has CDR1 GTSNPN and CDR2 SVGIG (reference sequence). The V end was cut by 8 bases, the J end by 0 bases, with 14 bases between. The CDR3 is 14 amino acids. CDR3 sequence reads: CAGLRVSSYNEQFF. CDR3 DNA sequence: TGTGCCGGGCTGCGGGTTAGCTCCTACAATGAGCAGTTCTTC.

J is TRBJ2-2 and V is TRBV30; no clear D. In germline, CDR1 is GTSNPN, CDR2 SVGIG (reference sequence). V was trimmed by 4 bases and J by 6 bases, leaving 9 bases between them. The CDR3 loop spans 12 amino acids. The CDR3 protein is CAWKDVPGELFF. The DNA of the CDR3 is TGTGCCTGGAAGGATGTTCCCGGGGAGCTGTTTTTT.

This clone has just a few counts. The chain carries TRBV13 and TRBJ2-7; D is uncertain. Between the trimmed V and J ends, which lost 3 bases and 2 bases, there was a span of 8 bases. Germline values: CDR1 PRHDT, CDR2 FYEKMQ (reference sequence). The CDR3 has 13 residues. This chain's CDR3 is CASSFNTAYEQYF. CDR3 bases: TGTGCCAGCAGCTTTAACACCGCCTACGAGCAGTACTTC.

This clone was counted only a few times. CDR3 DNA: TGTGCCACCAGCAGGGACCCCCGCGGGGCCGAGAATCAGCCCCAGCATTTT. This sequence encodes CATSRDPRGAENQPQHF. The chain is built from TRBV15 and TRBJ1-5; TRBD1 might be the D (5 bases). The germline V and J ends were trimmed by 3 bases and 4 bases, with 19 bases remaining between them. The length of the CDR3 is 17 residues. The germline V gene has CDR1 LNHNV and CDR2 YYDKDF (reference sequence).

This clone was picked up a small number of times. CDR3 residues: CASTTLGYGYTF. The CDR3 bases are TGTGCCAGCACCACCCTAGGCTATGGCTACACCTTC. V and J are TRBV6-6 and TRBJ1-2; D gene unclear. The CDR3 loop spans 12 amino acids. CDR1 MNHNY and CDR2 SVGAGI come from the germline V gene (reference sequence). The V end was cut by 7 bases, the J end by 4 bases, with 10 bases between.